One and the same sample provided the 19 T cell receptor beta chains below, sequenced in a study of a mutant IDH1 vaccine in newly diagnosed glioma. Clones were sequenced by immunoSEQ multiplex PCR, and TCRdb holds only the in-frame ones, with some missing. The table shows about 44,000 clones, with approximately 90% occurring only once. Their recognized antigens are unknown. Time point here: week 23, last vaccination. A single vaccine dose contained 300 ug of mutant IDH1 20-mer peptide, and topical imiquimod was used with it. The sequences come from PBMCs, collected from a glioma patient whose treatment included an IDH1 peptide vaccine. All receptors come from a man between 50 and 59 years old with glioma.

Points on this clone: One end of the junction does not line up with germline, which may come from a read error. The chain combines TRBV6-5 with TRBJ1-3, with a weak D call TRBD1 (6 bases). Germline-derived CDR1 and CDR2 are MNHEY and SVGAGI. This CDR3 has 14 residues. The CDR3 DNA reads as TGTGCCAGCAGTTACTCCTTTGCAGGGGCGTTGATGAATTTT. It yields the protein CASSYSFAGALMNF.

The rearrangement uses TRBV10-1 and TRBJ2-7, with 9 bases lining up with TRBD1. CDR1 is WNHNN and CDR2 is SYGVQD in the germline V gene (reference sequence). This CDR3 has 15 amino acids. The ends lost 3 bases at V and 3 bases at J; junction bases unmatched: 6. In DNA, the CDR3 is TGCGCCAGCAGTGACGCCGGGACAGGGTTCTACGAGCAGTACTTC. Encoded protein: CASSDAGTGFYEQYF.

V gene TRBV4-2 combines with J gene TRBJ2-3; 12 bases are a match to TRBD2. The CDR3 is 15 amino acids. Germline CDR1 and CDR2: LGHNA and YNFKEQ. Trimming at V came to 1 base and at J to 4 bases, leaving 0 bases not matched to a gene. The CDR3 region has the DNA TGTGCCAGCAGCCAAGGACTAGCGGGGGCAGATACGCAGTATTTT. As protein: CASSQGLAGADTQYF.

For the CDR3, the DNA is TGTGCCTGGAGTGTAGGGGGGGGACTTCAGGATGGCTACACCTTC. Residues: CAWSVGGGLQDGYTF. The V call is TRBV30, the J call TRBJ1-2; weak D call: TRBD1 (6 bases). This CDR3 is 15 amino acids long. Trimming left V 0 bases short and J 6 bases short, with 17 bases between. Germline CDR1 reads GTSNPN; CDR2 reads SVGIG (reference sequence).

The chain combines TRBV30 with TRBJ2-7; D ambiguous. With 3 bases removed from V and 3 bases from J, the gap between germline ends came to 6 bases. The CDR3 covers 11 residues. CDR1 is GTSNPN, CDR2 SVGIG, per germline (reference sequence). CDR3 loop: CAWRTGYEQYF. CDR3 coding DNA: TGTGCCTGGAGGACTGGCTACGAGCAGTACTTC.

The V and J genes are TRBV7-9 and TRBJ2-7; 7 bases agree with TRBD1. There are 12 residues in the CDR3. The J segment lost 6 bases and the V segment lost 7 bases, leaving 6 bases of the junction unmatched. Germline values: CDR1 SEHNR, CDR2 FQNEAQ (reference sequence). CDR3 sequence reads: CASNLEGAEQYF. The CDR3 bases are TGTGCCAGCAACCTAGAGGGGGCCGAGCAGTACTTC.

CDR3 nucleotide sequence: TGTGCCAGCAGTTTTCAGACAGGGTCCTCTGGCTACACCTTC. Translated, it gives CASSFQTGSSGYTF. The chain carries TRBV25-1 and TRBJ1-2; TRBD1 matches at 7 bases. Germline CDR1 is MGHDK and CDR2 is SYGVNS. V dropped 5 bases and J dropped 7; count of bases not matched to a gene: 10. The CDR3 is 14 amino acids.

This clone has only one observation. V usage is TRBV4-3 and J usage is TRBJ1-2; maybe TRBD1 (5 bases). V was pared by 0 bases and J by 1 base, with 12 bases between. The CDR3 length is 16 residues. The germline gives CDR1 LGHNA, CDR2 YSLEER. The CDR3 DNA is TGCGCCAGCAGCCAAGAATGGTCACAGGTTAACTATGGCTACACCTTC. It specifies CASSQEWSQVNYGYTF.

The V call is TRBV11-2, the J call TRBJ2-5; possible D gene TRBD1, 5 bases. The CDR3 is 14 amino acids. CDR1 and CDR2 (germline): SGHAT, FQNNGV. Deletions cut 2 bases from V and 0 bases from J, with 7 bases between. The DNA for the CDR3 is TGTGCCAGCAGCTTATCAGGGTACCAAGAGACCCAGTACTTC. This codes for CASSLSGYQETQYF.

This clone appeared a single time. V and J are TRBV30 and TRBJ2-2, with 10 positions matching TRBD1. After removal of 2 bases from V and 4 bases from J, the junction contained 1 base not matched to a gene. CDR1 and CDR2 from the germline V gene are GTSNPN and SVGIG (reference sequence). The CDR3 length is 14 residues. In nucleotides, the CDR3 is TGTGCCTGGAGTCGGACAGGGGGCACCGGGGAGCTGTTTTTT. Its translation: CAWSRTGGTGELFF.

This clone was picked up one time. This sequence joins TRBV9 and TRBJ2-3; 7 nucleotides agree with TRBD2. V lost 2 bases, J lost 4 bases, and 7 bases stayed unmatched. This CDR3 contains 15 residues. Germline V gene lookup returns CDR1 SGDLS and CDR2 YYNGEE. The CDR3 reads CASSVRGGSPDTQYF. The CDR3 DNA is TGTGCCAGCAGCGTTCGTGGCGGGAGCCCAGATACGCAGTATTTT. The whole variable domain, remainder taken from reference TRBV9 and TRBJ2-3, is DSGVTQTPKHLITATGQRVTLRCSPRSGDLSVYWYQQSLDQGLQFLIQYYNGEERAKGNILERFSAQQFPDLHSELNLSSLELGDSALYFCASSVRGGSPDTQYFGPGTRLTVL.

The J gene is TRBJ2-7, the V gene TRBV28; 11 positions agree with TRBD2. V was pared by 8 bases and J by 6 bases, with 12 bases of the junction left unmatched. This CDR3 has 15 amino acids. CDR1 and CDR2 from the germline V gene are MDHEN and SYDVKM. CDR3 loop: CASLGSGRAYTEQYF. For the CDR3, the DNA is TGTGCCAGCCTAGGTAGCGGGAGGGCCTATACCGAGCAGTACTTC.

The V and J genes are TRBV6-5 and TRBJ1-6; TRBD1 is a possible D gene (6 bases). The V gene's germline CDR1 is MNHEY and CDR2 SVGAGI. V lost 2 bases to trimming and J lost 8 bases, with 13 bases between them. The CDR3 contains 15 residues. The CDR3 bases are TGTGCCAGCAGTTACATCCAGGGGATGGATTCACCCCTCCACTTT. Translating it yields CASSYIQGMDSPLHF.

The chain couples TRBV19 to TRBJ2-7; perhaps D is TRBD1 or TRBD2 (7 bases each). V gave up 3 bases and J gave up 6 bases, with 9 bases separating them. Germline loops: CDR1 LNHDA, CDR2 SQIVND (reference sequence). CDR3 length equals 12 residues. In nucleotides, the CDR3 is TGTGCCAGTAGTATCAGGGGGGGCGAGCAGTACTTC. The encoded protein is CASSIRGGEQYF.

This clone is judged medium-sized. V is TRBV7-3 and J is TRBJ2-1, with D possibly TRBD1 on 5 matching bases. Germline V gene lookup returns CDR1 SGHTA and CDR2 FQGTGA. The CDR3 sequence is 13 residues long. V lost 2 bases and J lost 7, with 9 bases in between. Here the CDR3 reads CASSLYAGNEQFF. CDR3 sequence (DNA): TGTGCCAGCAGCTTATACGCAGGGAATGAGCAGTTCTTC.

The chain has TRBV5-4 and TRBJ1-2; a possible D gene is TRBD1 (5 bases). Trimming shortened V by 3 bases and J by 3 bases, and 12 bases separated the two germline ends. The CDR3 runs to 14 residues. CDR1 is SGHNT, CDR2 YYREEE, per germline (reference sequence). The CDR3 DNA reads TGTGCCAGCAGCTGGGACTTCGGGGACTATGGCTACACCTTC. Translated, it gives CASSWDFGDYGYTF.

The chain employs TRBV5-6 and TRBJ1-1, with D perhaps TRBD1 (5 bases). Trimming removed 0 bases from V and 11 bases from J, with 14 bases in between. The germline CDR1 and CDR2 sequences are SGHDT and YYEEEE. CDR3 length: 13 residues. CDR3 sequence reads: CASSLDGRERAFF. The CDR3 coding sequence is TGTGCCAGCAGCTTGGATGGCAGGGAACGGGCTTTCTTT.

The rearrangement joins TRBV27 to TRBJ1-4; a weak D match, TRBD1 (6 bases). V was trimmed by 5 bases and J by 8 bases, leaving 18 bases between them. The CDR3 is 15 residues long. CDR1 and CDR2 from the germline V gene are MNHEY and SMNVEV (reference sequence). The DNA for the CDR3 is TGTGCCAGCAGTCCCCCCGAGGGGGTCAGGGAAAAACTGTTTTTT. Protein sequence: CASSPPEGVREKLFF.

The chain joins TRBV5-5 to TRBJ2-7; D possibly corresponds to TRBD2 (7 bases). The CDR3 spans 15 residues. V lost 4 bases, J lost 3 bases, and 17 bases lay in between. Germline lookup yields CDR1 SGHKS and CDR2 YYEKEE (reference sequence). DNA of the CDR3: TGTGCCAGCAGCCCGGACTGGGGGGGCCTCTACGAGCAGTACTTC. It specifies CASSPDWGGLYEQYF.